A few counts support the clone carrying this T cell receptor (beta chain). CDR1 SGHTA and CDR2 FQGTGA come from the germline V gene. This CDR3 contains 14 residues. Germline trimming cut 5 bases from V and 6 bases from J; bases unmatched to any gene: 6. These data originate in a study of beta chain features in type 1 diabetes. Every isolated RNA sample was fully reverse transcribed, so sequencing captured expressed TCRB transcripts. Only in-frame clones appear in the TCRdb table, and some are missing; sequencing was by immunoSEQ multiplex PCR. The data show 300,000 to 400,000 clones, around 10% seen once.

The gene calls are TRBV7-3 and TRBJ2-7; 11 positions agree with TRBD2. The receptor's source is a woman in her 30s in good health. What was sequenced was naive CD4+ T cells from blood. Here the CDR3 reads CASSPTSGSGEQYF. In DNA, the CDR3 is TGTGCCAGCAGCCCCACTAGCGGGAGCGGCGAGCAGTACTTC.